These 8 T cell receptor beta chains were all obtained from the same sample, sequenced in a study of T-cell reconstitution after alpha-beta-depleted transplantation in children. Unique molecular identifiers were incorporated during preparation of the TCRbeta library. Each CDR3 protein is one row after TCRdb ran MiXCR on the PCR reads. The repertoire includes approximately 91,000 distinct CDR3 sequences, roughly 8% of them detected once, and 6.9% sits in the top ten. The sample in question was PBMCs from the stem cell graft donor, obtained from the stem cell graft. The receptors stem from a human donor who donated a stem cell graft to a child with congenital amegakaryocytic thrombocytopenia.

The J gene is TRBJ2-5, the V gene TRBV5-7; 8 nucleotides line up with TRBD2. TRBV5-7 is an ORF; its function is uncertain. This CDR3 has 15 residues. The junction had 14 bases not matched to a gene; V was cut back by 9 bases and J by 4 bases. CDR3: CAMGPGTSGLETQYF. The CDR3 nucleotides are TGTGCCATGGGCCCCGGGACTAGTGGGTTAGAGACCCAGTACTTC.

V gene TRBV7-9 combines with J gene TRBJ2-1; 7 nucleotides match TRBD2. V gave up 5 bases and J gave up 6 bases; unmatched junction bases: 16. The CDR3 has 17 residues. CDR1 and CDR2 from the germline V gene are SEHNR and FQNEAQ (reference sequence). CDR3 sequence reads: CASSPGQGGLVSNEQFF. CDR3 coding DNA: TGTGCCAGCAGCCCGGGGCAGGGAGGGTTGGTATCCAATGAGCAGTTCTTC.

This clonotype appeared a few times. The chain couples TRBV7-3 to TRBJ1-1, with 7 positions matching TRBD1. The CDR3 runs 14 residues. Germline CDR1 is SGHTA and CDR2 is FQGTGA. The V and J ends lost 3 bases and 4 bases, in that order; junction bases with no gene match: 5. The CDR3 sequence: CASSLLGTATEAFF. CDR3 DNA sequence: TGTGCCAGCAGCTTGCTAGGGACAGCCACTGAAGCTTTCTTT. Based on the CDR3 plus reference TRBV7-3 and TRBJ1-1, the full variable domain is GAGVSQTPSNKVTEKGKYVELRCDPISGHTALYWYRQSLGQGPEFLIYFQGTGAADDSGLPNDRFFAVRPEGSVSTLKIQRTERGDSAVYLCASSLLGTATEAFFGQGTRLTVV.

This sequence joins TRBV20-1 and TRBJ2-7; D is possibly TRBD1 (8 bases). Trimming removed 5 bases at V and 2 bases at J, with 19 bases between. Germline V gene sequence: CDR1 DFQATT, CDR2 SNEGSKA (reference sequence). This CDR3 comprises 15 residues. The CDR3 sequence: CSAPREDREPYEQYF. The CDR3 region has the DNA TGCAGTGCTCCCCGGGAGGACAGGGAGCCCTACGAGCAGTACTTC.

There are many counts of this clonotype. This rearrangement joins TRBV5-1 to TRBJ1-6; a possible D gene is TRBD1 (6 bases). Deletions cut 6 bases from V and 4 bases from J, with 20 bases between. CDR1 SGHRS and CDR2 YFSETQ come from the germline V gene. This CDR3 spans 17 amino acids. CDR3 protein: CASTRTGANGYNSPLHF. DNA of the CDR3: TGCGCCAGCACTCGAACGGGGGCTAATGGTTATAATTCACCCCTCCACTTT.

This clonotype was detected many times. This chain uses TRBV6-5 with TRBJ1-2; tentatively, D is TRBD1 (6 bases). Germline lookup yields CDR1 MNHEY and CDR2 SVGAGI. This CDR3 is 14 amino acids long. The V end was cut by 4 bases, the J end by 8 bases, with 17 bases between. This CDR3 is CASSWTDARGGYTF. As DNA, the CDR3 is TGTGCCAGCAGTTGGACAGATGCCCGGGGCGGCTACACCTTC.

Only a few counts were recorded for this clonotype. J is TRBJ2-3 and V is TRBV5-1, with TRBD1 as a possible D gene (6 bases). V was cut by 4 bases and J by 0 bases, with 18 bases left in between. The CDR3 is made up of 17 amino acids. The germline V gene encodes CDR1 SGHRS and CDR2 YFSETQ. The CDR3 protein is CASSLNPGQLSTDTQYF. The CDR3 nucleotides read TGCGCCAGCAGCCTAAACCCGGGACAACTTAGCACAGATACGCAGTATTTT.

This clonotype was seen at least ten times. This rearrangement joins TRBV7-2 to TRBJ2-7; D unclear. In germline, CDR1 is SGHTA, CDR2 FQGNSA. V dropped 2 bases and J dropped 1 base, with 6 bases sitting between them. The CDR3 is 13 residues long. CDR3 residues: CASSLPSSYEQYF. The DNA for the CDR3 is TGTGCCAGCAGCTTACCCTCTTCCTACGAGCAGTACTTC.